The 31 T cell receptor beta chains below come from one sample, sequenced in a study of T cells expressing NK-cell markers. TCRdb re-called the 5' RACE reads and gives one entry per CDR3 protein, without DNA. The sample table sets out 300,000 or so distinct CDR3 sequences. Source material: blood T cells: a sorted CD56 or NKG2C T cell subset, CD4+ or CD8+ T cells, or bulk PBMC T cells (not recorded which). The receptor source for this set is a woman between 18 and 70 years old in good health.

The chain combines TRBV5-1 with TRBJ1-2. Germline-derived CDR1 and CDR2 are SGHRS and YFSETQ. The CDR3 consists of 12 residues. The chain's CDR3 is CASRTANYGYTF.

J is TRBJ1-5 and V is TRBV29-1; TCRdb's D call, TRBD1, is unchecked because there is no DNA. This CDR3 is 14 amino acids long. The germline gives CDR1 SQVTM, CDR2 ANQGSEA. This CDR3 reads CSVATGAGGQPQHF.

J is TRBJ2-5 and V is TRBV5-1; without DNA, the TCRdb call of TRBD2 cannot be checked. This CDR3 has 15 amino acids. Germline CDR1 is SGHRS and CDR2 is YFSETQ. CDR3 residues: CASSRGSGSKETQYF. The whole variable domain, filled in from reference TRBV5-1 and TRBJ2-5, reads KAGVTQTPRYLIKTRGQQVTLSCSPISGHRSVSWYQQTPGQGLQFLFEYFSETQRNKGNFPGRFSGRQFSNSRSEMNVSTLELGDSALYLCASSRGSGSKETQYFGPGTRLLVL.

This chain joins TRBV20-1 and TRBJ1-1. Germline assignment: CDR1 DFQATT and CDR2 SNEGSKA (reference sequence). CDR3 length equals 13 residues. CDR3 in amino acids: CSARPRGDTEAFF.

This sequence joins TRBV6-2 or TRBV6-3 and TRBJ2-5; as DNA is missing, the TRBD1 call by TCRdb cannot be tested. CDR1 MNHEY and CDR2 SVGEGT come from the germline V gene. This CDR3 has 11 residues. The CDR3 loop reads CASDRGSTQYF.

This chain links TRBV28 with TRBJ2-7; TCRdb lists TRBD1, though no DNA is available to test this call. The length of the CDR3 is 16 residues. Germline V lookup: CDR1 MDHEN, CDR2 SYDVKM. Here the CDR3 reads CASSTYPGRSAYEQYF.

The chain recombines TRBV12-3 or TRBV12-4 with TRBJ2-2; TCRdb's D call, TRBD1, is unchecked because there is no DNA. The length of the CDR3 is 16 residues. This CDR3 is CASSHPGPRNTGELFF.

The CDR3 region is CSARPSTIYNEQFF. V usage is TRBV20-1 and J usage is TRBJ2-1; as DNA is missing, the TRBD2 call by TCRdb cannot be tested. Germline CDR1 reads DFQATT; CDR2 reads SNEGSKA (reference sequence). The CDR3 totals 14 residues.

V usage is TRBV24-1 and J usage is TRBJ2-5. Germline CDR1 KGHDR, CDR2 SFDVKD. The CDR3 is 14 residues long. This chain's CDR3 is CATSDSVRGETQYF.

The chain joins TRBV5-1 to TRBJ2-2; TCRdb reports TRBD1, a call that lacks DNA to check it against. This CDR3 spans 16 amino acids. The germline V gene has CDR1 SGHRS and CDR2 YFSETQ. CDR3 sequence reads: CASSPVGRGETGELFF.

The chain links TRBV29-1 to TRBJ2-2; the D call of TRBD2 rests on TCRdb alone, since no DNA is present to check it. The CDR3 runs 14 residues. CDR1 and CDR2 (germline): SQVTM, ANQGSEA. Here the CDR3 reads CSASHSLNTGELFF.

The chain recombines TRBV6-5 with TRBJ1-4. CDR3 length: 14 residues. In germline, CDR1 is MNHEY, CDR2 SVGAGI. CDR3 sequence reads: CASSYFGEEEKLFF.

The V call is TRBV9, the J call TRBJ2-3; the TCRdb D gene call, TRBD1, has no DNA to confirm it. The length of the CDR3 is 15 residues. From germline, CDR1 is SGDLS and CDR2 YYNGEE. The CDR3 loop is CASSLQGVSTDTQYF.

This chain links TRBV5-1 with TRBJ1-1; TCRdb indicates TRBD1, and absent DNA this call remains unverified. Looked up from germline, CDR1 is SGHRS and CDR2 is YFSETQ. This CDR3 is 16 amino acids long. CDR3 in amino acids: CASSLGTGGGITEAFF.

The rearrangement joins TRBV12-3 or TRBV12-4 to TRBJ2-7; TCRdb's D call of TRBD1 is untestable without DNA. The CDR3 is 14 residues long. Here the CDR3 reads CASTPPGLGYEQYF.

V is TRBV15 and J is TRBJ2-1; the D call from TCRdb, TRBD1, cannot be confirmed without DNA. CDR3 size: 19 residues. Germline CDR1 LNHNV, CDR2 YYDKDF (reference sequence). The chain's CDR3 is CATSTKIPTGTVMYNEQFF. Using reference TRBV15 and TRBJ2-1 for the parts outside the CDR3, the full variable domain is DAMVIQNPRYQVTQFGKPVTLSCSQTLNHNVMYWYQQKSSQAPKLLFHYYDKDFNNEADTPDNFQSRRPNTSFCFLDIRSPGLGDTAMYLCATSTKIPTGTVMYNEQFFGPGTRLTVL.

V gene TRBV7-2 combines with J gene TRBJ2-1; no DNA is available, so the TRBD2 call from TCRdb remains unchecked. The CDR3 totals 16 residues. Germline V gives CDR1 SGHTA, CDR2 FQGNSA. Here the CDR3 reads CASSPGLAVSYNEQFF. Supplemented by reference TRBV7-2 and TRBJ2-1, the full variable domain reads GAGVSQSPSNKVTEKGKDVELRCDPISGHTALYWYRQSLGQGLEFLIYFQGNSAPDKSGLPSDRFSAERTGGSVSTLTIQRTQQEDSAVYLCASSPGLAVSYNEQFFGPGTRLTVL.

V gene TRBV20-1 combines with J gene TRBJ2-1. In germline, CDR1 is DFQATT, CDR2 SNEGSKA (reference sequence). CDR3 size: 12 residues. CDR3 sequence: CSAGTSYNEQFF.

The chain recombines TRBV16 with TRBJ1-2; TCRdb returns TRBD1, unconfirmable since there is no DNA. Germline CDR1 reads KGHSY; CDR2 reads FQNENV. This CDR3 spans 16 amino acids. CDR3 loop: CASSSLEVDENYGYTF.

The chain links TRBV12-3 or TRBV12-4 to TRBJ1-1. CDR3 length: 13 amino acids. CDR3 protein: CASSFLQNTEAFF.

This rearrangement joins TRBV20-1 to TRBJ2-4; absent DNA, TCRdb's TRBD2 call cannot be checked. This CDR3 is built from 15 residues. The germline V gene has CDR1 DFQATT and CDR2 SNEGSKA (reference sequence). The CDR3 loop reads CSARGPGGGKNIQYF.

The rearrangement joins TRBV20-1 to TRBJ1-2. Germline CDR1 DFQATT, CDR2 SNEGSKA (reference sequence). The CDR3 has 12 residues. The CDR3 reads CSALAGNYGYTF.

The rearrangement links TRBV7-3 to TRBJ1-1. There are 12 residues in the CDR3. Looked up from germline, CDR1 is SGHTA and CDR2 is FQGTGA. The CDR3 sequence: CASSLHLTEAFF.

CDR3 protein: CASPTRQGEEQYF. The rearrangement uses TRBV28 and TRBJ2-7; TCRdb returns TRBD1, unconfirmable since there is no DNA. Germline CDR1 MDHEN, CDR2 SYDVKM. The CDR3 totals 13 residues.

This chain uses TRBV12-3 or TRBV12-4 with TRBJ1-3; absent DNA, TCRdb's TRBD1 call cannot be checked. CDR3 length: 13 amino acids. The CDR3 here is CASRDGQGNTIYF.

The CDR3 protein is CASRGTGVVGTEAFF. The V call is TRBV6-2 or TRBV6-3, the J call TRBJ1-1. Germline V gene sequence: CDR1 MNHEY, CDR2 SVGEGT. The CDR3 covers 15 residues.

This CDR3 reads CASESYHRELFF. The chain carries TRBV27 and TRBJ2-2. The germline gives CDR1 MNHEY, CDR2 SMNVEV (reference sequence). This CDR3 has 12 amino acids.

Here the CDR3 reads CASSLEGSSSTDTQYF. This chain joins TRBV5-1 and TRBJ2-3; the D gene TCRdb calls, TRBD1, cannot be checked with no DNA. Per germline, CDR1 SGHRS and CDR2 YFSETQ. The CDR3 has 16 amino acids.

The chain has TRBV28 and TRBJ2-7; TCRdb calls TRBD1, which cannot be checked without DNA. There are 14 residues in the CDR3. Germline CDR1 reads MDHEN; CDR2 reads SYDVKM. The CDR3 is CASSRYRVSYEQYF.

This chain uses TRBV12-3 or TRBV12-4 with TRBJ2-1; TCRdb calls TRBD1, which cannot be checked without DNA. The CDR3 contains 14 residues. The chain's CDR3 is CASTRGQPYNEQFF.

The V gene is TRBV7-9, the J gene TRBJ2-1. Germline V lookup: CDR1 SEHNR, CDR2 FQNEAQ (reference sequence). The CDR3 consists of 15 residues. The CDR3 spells CVSSLLLGNSDEQFF.